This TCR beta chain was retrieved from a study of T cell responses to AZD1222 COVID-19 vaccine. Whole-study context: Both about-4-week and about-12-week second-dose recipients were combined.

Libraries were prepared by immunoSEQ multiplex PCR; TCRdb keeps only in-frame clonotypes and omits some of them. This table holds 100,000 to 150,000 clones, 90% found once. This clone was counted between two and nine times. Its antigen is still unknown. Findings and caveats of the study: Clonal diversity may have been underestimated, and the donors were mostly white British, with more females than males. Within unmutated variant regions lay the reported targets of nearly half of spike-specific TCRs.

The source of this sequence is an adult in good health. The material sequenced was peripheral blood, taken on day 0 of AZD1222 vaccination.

In DNA, the CDR3 is TGTGCCAGCATCCCAGCGGGGGCCAGCTCCTACGAGCAGTACTTC. Translated, it gives CASIPAGASSYEQYF. This chain joins TRBV7-9 and TRBJ2-7; TRBD2 matches at 8 bases. Germline V gene sequence: CDR1 SEHNR, CDR2 FQNEAQ (reference sequence). V shed 7 bases, J shed 0 bases, and the junction held 8 bases outside the gene matches. This CDR3 spans 15 amino acids.